This TCR beta chain was retrieved from a study of CD8 T cells in Susac syndrome (dated by TCRdb to the late 2010s). A note on the overall study: Among the Susac syndrome patients who were sequenced, clinically active disease was present in six and clinical remission was observed in fewer than 10. Susac syndrome patients were therapy-naive, on corticosteroids (some also receiving IVIg), or on IVIg alone at blood withdrawal. Repertoire sequencing was used to test whether CD8+ T cell activation and differentiation in Susac syndrome was antigen driven.

Here V drops 8 bases and J drops 5 bases, and the junction holds 6 bases not matched to any gene. The germline V gene supplies CDR1 KGHSH and CDR2 LQKENI. The CDR3 runs 14 residues from the cysteine to the phenylalanine. The entry retains the CDR3 DNA only, 42 bases that are in frame from base 1. High-throughput TCR beta sequencing profiled peripheral blood CD8+ and CD4+ T cells from healthy donors, Susac syndrome patients and multiple sclerosis patients. The Susac syndrome patients fulfilled recently defined diagnostic criteria for either definite or probable disease. Bulk CD8+ and CD4+ T cells were purified by magnetic negative isolation, whereas CD8+ TEMRA cells were enriched by FACS. Blood was collected in EDTA tubes and processed within 24 hours, with PBMCs isolated through density gradient centrifugation. PBMCs destined for TCR sequencing were cryopreserved in liquid nitrogen and later thawed in a 37 °C water bath. The sorted or isolated CD4+, CD8+ and CD8+ TEMRA cells reached a purity of at least 90%.

RNA was extracted using the RNeasy kit, and roughly 0.45 to 1 ug of the RNA was reverse transcribed with random hexamers. The immunoSEQ multiplex PCR assay, covering 54 Vbeta and 13 Jbeta segments, was used to amplify TCR beta CDR3 regions. PCR amplification bias was corrected by using a synthetic template baseline for primer optimization and computational correction. The study's processing was this. Reads were annotated to V, D and J genes per IMGT and analyzed with immunoSEQ Analyzer, keeping only productive sequences. To calculate clonality, Shannon entropy was normalized by log2 of the number of productive unique sequences and then subtracted from one. For each patient and control, public and private clones were evaluated among the 100 most prevalent clones. Clones were defined as Susac-specific if absent from the healthy and MS cohorts, from some 1,000 published viral clones and from other ImmuneACCESS disease sequences. The public reads were quality trimmed at Q25 with fastp and then assembled into clones with MiXCR by TCRdb, keeping productive beta chains. Identical CDR3 protein sequences are pooled into one entry, listed with their most common genes and DNA. The V and J calls were determined by TCRdb, not by the authors. The sample includes around 200,000 distinct CDR3 sequences, with almost 96% observed a single time. The top ten clones comprise 0.098% of the sample.

In the case of this clonotype: Its cognate antigen has yet to be identified. No much larger clone exists at a distance of one base, and base qualities are not known.

Findings and caveats that apply to the study as a whole: No clonal expansion was detected in the CD4+ T cell repertoire of Susac syndrome patients. The TCR sequencing and HLA analysis was acknowledged to have included a relatively small number of individuals.

The TCR was taken from a human donor with Susac syndrome. The chain uses TRBV18 and TRBJ1-6, and TRBD1 aligns with 7 junction nucleotides. Material for sequencing was CD4+ T cells from PBMCs. The bases read TGTGCCAGCACTTTCGGACAGGATAATTCACCCCTCCACTTT. Its protein reads: CASTFGQDNSPLHF.